This record covers a single TCR beta chain. Its antigen is not identified. The source of the sample is a study of cytomegalovirus exposure and HLA in healthy donors. Overall study: From donors who were HLA-typed, an early data release held 75 million to 85 million unique TCRs. General study findings and limits: Previous analysis showed most TCR beta V segments were productive about 87% or about 30% of the time. According to the study, approximately 150 TCR beta chains were cytomegalovirus-associated. Using a false discovery rate of 0.05, a later analysis showed that 15,000 to 20,000 TCR beta sequences were associated with HLA alleles.

CDR1 is SGHNT and CDR2 is YENEEA in the germline V gene. V was clipped by 3 bases and J by 7 bases; unmatched bases: 6. This CDR3 spans 14 amino acids. The PCR used 60 Vbeta and 13 Jbeta primers. The method was immunoSEQ multiplex PCR; TCRdb's version includes in-frame clones alone and lacks a portion of them. The sample includes 210,000 or so clones, 77% of them seen just once. V gene TRBV11-3 combines with J gene TRBJ2-1, with 7 nucleotides matching TRBD2. The sequence derives from an older woman in good health and CMV-seropositive. The specimen was PBMCs. CDR3 DNA sequence: TGTGCCAGCAGCTTCGGCGGGAGCGATAATGAGCAGTTCTTC. Protein sequence: CASSFGGSDNEQFF.